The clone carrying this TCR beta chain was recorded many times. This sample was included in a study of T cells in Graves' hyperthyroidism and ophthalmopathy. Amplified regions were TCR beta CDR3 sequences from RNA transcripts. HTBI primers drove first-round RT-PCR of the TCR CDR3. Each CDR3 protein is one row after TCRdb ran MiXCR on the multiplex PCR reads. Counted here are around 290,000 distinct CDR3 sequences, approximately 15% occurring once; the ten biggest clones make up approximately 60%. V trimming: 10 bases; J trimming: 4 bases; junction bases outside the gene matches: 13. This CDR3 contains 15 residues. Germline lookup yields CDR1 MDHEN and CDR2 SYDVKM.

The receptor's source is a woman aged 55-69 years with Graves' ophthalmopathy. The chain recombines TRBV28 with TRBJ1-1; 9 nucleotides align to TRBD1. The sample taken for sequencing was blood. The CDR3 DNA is TGTGCCACCAAATCTGACAGGGGGGTATTCACTGAAGCTTTCTTT. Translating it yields CATKSDRGVFTEAFF.